The 12 T cell receptor beta chains below all came from one sample that was sequenced in a study of control samples from healthy donors and cancer patients. Profiling relied on immunoSEQ multiplex PCR, and the TCRdb table lists in-frame clones only, not all of them. This table has 30,000 or so clones, roughly 94% appearing once. Specimen: blood. The receptors derive from a man aged 55 to 70 in good health.

The chain joins TRBV4-3 to TRBJ1-2, with TRBD1 as a possible D gene (5 bases). V was cut by 0 bases and J by 8 bases, with 16 bases left in between. Germline V gene data show CDR1 as LGHNA and CDR2 as YSLEER. The CDR3 contains 15 residues. As DNA, the CDR3 is TGCGCCAGCAGCCAAGAGTACCGTCAGGGCCGGGGCTACACCTTC. Translating gives CASSQEYRQGRGYTF.

The V gene is TRBV25-1, the J gene TRBJ2-3; 10 nucleotides match TRBD1. V dropped 5 bases and J dropped 6; count of bases not matched to a gene: 17. CDR1 and CDR2 from the germline V gene are MGHDK and SYGVNS. The CDR3 sequence is 18 residues long. Here the CDR3 reads CASSSVRWDRGAPDTQYF. CDR3 nucleotide sequence: TGTGCCAGCAGTTCGGTACGTTGGGACAGGGGAGCCCCCGATACGCAGTATTTT.

V and J are TRBV19 and TRBJ2-7, with TRBD1 matching 8 bases. The CDR3 loop spans 14 amino acids. The V gene's germline CDR1 is LNHDA and CDR2 SQIVND (reference sequence). V trimming: 1 base; J trimming: 5 bases; junction bases outside the gene matches: 4. The CDR3 nucleotides are TGTGCCAGTAGTATAGGGACAGGGTCCCACGAGCAGTACTTC. Translated: CASSIGTGSHEQYF.

The genes are TRBV7-2 and TRBJ2-6; 10 bases line up with TRBD1. Germline V lookup: CDR1 SGHTA, CDR2 FQGNSA. There are 16 residues in the CDR3. Unmatched junction bases numbered 4, after V lost 4 bases and J lost 4 bases. DNA of the CDR3: TGTGCCAGCAGCTCCGGGACAGGGGCCGGGGCCAACGTCCTGACTTTC. This encodes CASSSGTGAGANVLTF.

The genes are TRBV19 and TRBJ2-2; 12 bases are shared with TRBD2. CDR1 is LNHDA, CDR2 SQIVND, per germline (reference sequence). This CDR3 comprises 15 residues. J gave up 7 bases and V 5 bases, and 5 bases lay outside the gene matches. CDR3 sequence reads: CASSALAGGFGELFF. The CDR3 DNA sequence: TGTGCCAGTAGTGCCCTAGCGGGGGGGTTCGGGGAGCTGTTTTTT.

This clone was detected only once. This chain uses TRBV20-1 with TRBJ2-3, with a possible D match to TRBD1 (5 bases). This CDR3 is built from 11 residues. V was trimmed by 6 bases and J by 4 bases, leaving 8 bases between them. The germline V gene has CDR1 DFQATT and CDR2 SNEGSKA (reference sequence). CDR3 coding DNA: TGCAGTGCAAAAGGGGCAGATACGCAGTATTTT. It is translated as CSAKGADTQYF.

The CDR3 region has the DNA TGTGCCAGCCTGACAGGGGGCTCTGGAAACACCATATATTTT. Translated, it gives CASLTGGSGNTIYF. V usage is TRBV28 and J usage is TRBJ1-3; 9 nucleotides match TRBD1. Germline V gene lookup returns CDR1 MDHEN and CDR2 SYDVKM. CDR3 length: 14 residues. V was clipped by 8 bases and J by 0 bases; unmatched bases: 2.

The rearrangement links TRBV14 to TRBJ2-1; 14 bases fit TRBD2. Germline CDR1 reads SGHDN; CDR2 reads FVKESK. The CDR3 is made up of 16 amino acids. J was trimmed by 9 bases and V by 1 base; bases with no gene match: 5. The CDR3 reads CASSQGTGLAGGEQFF. In nucleotides, the CDR3 is TGTGCCAGCAGCCAAGGCACTGGACTAGCGGGGGGTGAGCAGTTCTTC.

This sequence joins TRBV5-1 and TRBJ2-7, with 9 bases identical to TRBD1. CDR3 length equals 14 residues. Trimming removed 0 bases from V and 4 bases from J; junction bases left unmatched: 2. Germline V gene lookup returns CDR1 SGHRS and CDR2 YFSETQ. CDR3 nucleotide sequence: TGCGCCAGCAGCTTGGGGGGACAGGGATACGAGCAGTACTTC. This sequence encodes CASSLGGQGYEQYF.

CDR3: CASSYAPGTSLYEQFF. For the CDR3, the DNA is TGTGCCAGCAGTTACGCCCCCGGGACTAGCTTATATGAGCAGTTCTTC. The V call is TRBV6-2 or TRBV6-3, the J call TRBJ2-1; 9 bases are shared with TRBD2. Germline-derived CDR1 and CDR2 are MNHEY and SVGEGT. The length of the CDR3 is 16 residues. V was pared by 2 bases and J by 8 bases, with 10 bases of the junction left unmatched.

This sequence joins TRBV6-4 and TRBJ1-2; no clear D gene. This CDR3 is built from 12 residues. V was pared by 2 bases and J by 3 bases, with 4 bases between. Germline V gives CDR1 MRHNA, CDR2 SNTAGT. The chain's CDR3 is CASSDGHYGYTF. In DNA, the CDR3 is TGTGCCAGCAGTGACGGACACTATGGCTACACCTTC.

The gene calls are TRBV27 and TRBJ1-2; D is possibly TRBD1 (6 bases). This CDR3 region has 14 residues. V gave up 3 bases and J gave up 8 bases, with 16 bases separating them. Germline CDR1 MNHEY, CDR2 SMNVEV (reference sequence). CDR3 DNA sequence: TGTGCCAGCAGTTTGGGGGCAGGGGCTGGGGGCTACACCTTC. Residues: CASSLGAGAGGYTF.